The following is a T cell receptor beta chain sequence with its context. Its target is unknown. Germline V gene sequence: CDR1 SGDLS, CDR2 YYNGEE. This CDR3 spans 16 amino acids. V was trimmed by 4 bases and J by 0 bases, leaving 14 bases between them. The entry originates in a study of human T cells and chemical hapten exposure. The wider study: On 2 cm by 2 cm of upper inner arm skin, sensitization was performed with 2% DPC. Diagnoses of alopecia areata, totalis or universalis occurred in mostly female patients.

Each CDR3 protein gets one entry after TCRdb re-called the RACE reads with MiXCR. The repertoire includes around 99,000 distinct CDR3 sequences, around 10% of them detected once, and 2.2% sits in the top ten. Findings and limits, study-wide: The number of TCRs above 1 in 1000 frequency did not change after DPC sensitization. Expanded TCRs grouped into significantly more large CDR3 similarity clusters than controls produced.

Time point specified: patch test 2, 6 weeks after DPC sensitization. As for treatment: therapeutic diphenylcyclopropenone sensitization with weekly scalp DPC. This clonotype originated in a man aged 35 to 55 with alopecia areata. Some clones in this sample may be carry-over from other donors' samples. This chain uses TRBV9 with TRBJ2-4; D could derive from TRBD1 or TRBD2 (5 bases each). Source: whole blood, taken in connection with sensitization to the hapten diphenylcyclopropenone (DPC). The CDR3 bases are TGTGCCAGCAGCTCGGGACCGATCCTAGCCAAAAACATTCAGTACTTC. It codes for CASSSGPILAKNIQYF.